This T cell receptor beta chain stems from a study of blood T cell repertoires in COVID-19. Whole-study context: T cells, B-cell-depleted T cells, or PBMCs provided the cDNA or gDNA that served as material.

TCRdb keeps only in-frame clones here, not all; method: immunoSEQ multiplex PCR. The sample carries about 140,000 clones, about three quarters recorded once. The CDR3 loop spans 13 amino acids. Germline-derived CDR1 and CDR2 are SGDLS and YYNGEE. The V end was cut by 3 bases, the J end by 2 bases, with 8 bases between. What was sequenced was peripheral blood. The clonotype comes from a woman in her forties or fifties with active or convalescent COVID-19. The V call is TRBV9, the J call TRBJ1-2, with D possibly being TRBD1 (5 bases). CDR3 sequence (DNA): TGTGCCAGCAGCGACCGGGGGAACTATGGCTACACCTTC. Translation: CASSDRGNYGYTF.